What follows is one T cell receptor (beta chain) and its context. Antigen specificity is unknown. The data are from a study of shared clonotypes between healthy human individuals. Whole-study results and caveats: With few donors, the genetic and exposure-history diversity represented was limited.

Here immunoSEQ multiplex PCR was the method, and the copy in TCRdb shows in-frame clones only, minus some. The sample shows a few million clones, more than 85% of them seen only once. Germline loops: CDR1 SGHTA, CDR2 FQGTGA. The CDR3 length is 13 residues. Trimming took 2 bases from V and 8 from J, leaving 9 bases between them. The TCR sequence derives from a man younger than 35 in good health. Some clones in this sample may be carry-over from other donors' samples. This chain links TRBV7-3 with TRBJ1-4; D unresolved. Input material: naive CD4+ T cells from PBMCs. Subset noted: CD45RA+ positively selected. CDR3 sequence (DNA): TGTGCCAGCAGCTTATATTCGCGCGAAAAACTGTTTTTT. Protein product: CASSLYSREKLFF.